The following is a T cell receptor (beta chain) sequence with its context. Its target is unknown. This entry comes from a study of Graves' ophthalmopathy and Graves' hyperthyroidism. No ophthalmopathy within 18 months of follow-up signified stable hyperthyroidism. This CDR3 has 15 residues. Germline assignment: CDR1 LNHDA and CDR2 SQIVND (reference sequence). Trimming removed 2 bases at V and 4 bases at J, with 12 bases between. Findings and caveats of the study: Among expanded thyroid clonotypes above 0.001 frequency, most also occurred in blood.

The study amplified TCR beta CDR3 regions using RNA transcripts. RT-PCR was first run with HTBI primers, then multiplex PCR in a second round. TCRdb recomputed calls from the multiplex PCR reads with MiXCR, one row per CDR3 protein. The data show about 390,000 distinct CDR3 sequences, about a sixth seen once. The sequence was collected from an adult woman with stable Graves' hyperthyroidism. Sequencing was performed on peripheral blood. J is TRBJ1-3 and V is TRBV19; a weak D match, TRBD1 (5 bases). The CDR3 region has the DNA TGTGCCAGTAGTATATTTGAGGGGATCGGAAACACCATATATTTT. Translated: CASSIFEGIGNTIYF.